The subject of this entry is one TCR beta chain. The antigen is not known. Other DNA variants within this sample encode the same CDR3. This CDR3 comprises 13 residues. With 7 bases removed from V and 0 bases from J, the gap between germline ends came to 9 bases. Germline CDR1 reads SNHLY; CDR2 reads FYNNEI. This sample is drawn from a study of shared clonotypes between healthy human individuals. Replicate PCRs from sorted subsets contained roughly 200 ng DNA, which is roughly 30,000 T cell genomes. This table comes from immunoSEQ multiplex PCR, and its TCRdb copy is limited to in-frame clones, with some not included. Among 2 million to 2.5 million clones listed, approximately 96% were seen once. Regarding the study as a whole: Sequencing depth was a factor that was expected to affect clonotype sharing among donors. Generation of non-shared clonotypes was less probable than generation of clonotypes shared by all four donors.

The sample consisted of naive CD4+ T cells sorted from blood. Indicated subset: CD45RA+ positively selected. The chain combines TRBV2 with TRBJ2-5; no definite D call. The sequence came from a man younger than 30 in good health. The CDR3 sequence is CASTREYQETQYF. The CDR3 DNA reads TGTGCCAGCACCAGAGAGTACCAAGAGACCCAGTACTTC.